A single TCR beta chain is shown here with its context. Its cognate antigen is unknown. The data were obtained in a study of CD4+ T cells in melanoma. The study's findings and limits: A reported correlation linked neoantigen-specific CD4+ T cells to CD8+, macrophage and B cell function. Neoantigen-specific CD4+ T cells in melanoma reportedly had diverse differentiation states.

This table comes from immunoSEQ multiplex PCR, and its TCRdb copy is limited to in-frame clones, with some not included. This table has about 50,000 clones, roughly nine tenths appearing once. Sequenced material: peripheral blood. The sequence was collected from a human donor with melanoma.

CDR3 coding DNA: TGTGCCAGCAGCTTAAGTGGCTATAGCTCCTACAATGAGCAGTTCTTC. It yields the protein CASSLSGYSSYNEQFF. The chain uses TRBV7-3 and TRBJ2-1; D is ambiguous. The CDR3 runs 16 residues. V dropped 1 base and J dropped 0 bases, with 10 bases sitting between them. Germline CDR1 reads SGHTA; CDR2 reads FQGTGA.